These T cell receptor beta chains were read from a single sample in a study of shared clonotypes between healthy human individuals. TCRdb keeps only in-frame clones here, not all; method: immunoSEQ multiplex PCR. The data show about 2.3 million clones, 92% seen once. Sequenced input: naive CD4+ T cells from PBMCs. The receptors were sampled from a man aged 18 to 35 in good health. Some clones in this sample may be carry-over from other donors' samples. The CDR3 runs from the conserved cysteine through the conserved F or W. D genes are given only for firm matches. The size field is filled for only some rows; it gives once, few, many or a size class.

J gene,clone size,V gene,D gene,CDR3 DNA,CDR3 protein
TRBJ2-2,.,TRBV27,TRBD1,TGTGCCAGCAGGGGGGGACAGGGCTCGAAATCCGGGGAGCTGTTTTTT,CASRGGQGSKSGELFF
TRBJ1-4,.,TRBV30,.,TGTGCCTGGAGTCCGGGGCTCTCAACTAATGAAAAACTGTTTTTT,CAWSPGLSTNEKLFF
TRBJ2-1,.,TRBV25-1,TRBD2,TGTGCCAGCAGTGAGCCAAAACTAGCGGGTTTGTACAATGAGCAGTTCTTC,CASSEPKLAGLYNEQFF
TRBJ2-7,.,TRBV28,TRBD1,TGTGCCAGCAGTTTAGGTGGGACAGGGTATAGAAACGAGCAGTACTTC,CASSLGGTGYRNEQYF
TRBJ1-5,few,TRBV11-2,.,TGTGCCAGCAGCTTAGGTCCCGGGGTAGGCAATCAGCCCCAGCATTTT,CASSLGPGVGNQPQHF
TRBJ2-3,.,TRBV18,.,TGTGCCAGCTCACCACAGGGTGCCAGCACAGATACGCAGTATTTT,CASSPQGASTDTQYF
TRBJ1-5,.,TRBV19,.,TGTGCCAGTAGTGGGGTAGCGTCCAATCAGCCCCAGCATTTT,CASSGVASNQPQHF
TRBJ1-4,.,TRBV5-4,.,TGTGCCAGCAGCTTGGGTACAGGGTGGGATGAAAAACTGTTTTTT,CASSLGTGWDEKLFF
TRBJ1-3,.,TRBV19,.,TGTGCCAGTAGCACCAAAATAGGCCCGCGCTCTGGAAACACCATATATTTT,CASSTKIGPRSGNTIYF
TRBJ1-2,.,TRBV7-2,TRBD1,TGTGCCAGCAGCTTAAATCCAGGGGGCGTCCATGGCTACACCTTC,CASSLNPGGVHGYTF
TRBJ2-6,.,TRBV7-3,.,TGTGCCAGCAGCTTAACGGATTCCCAAGGGGCCTCTGGGGCCAACGTCCTGACTTTC,CASSLTDSQGASGANVLTF
TRBJ2-5,.,TRBV7-9,.,TGTGCCAGCAGCCCTGGGTCAGGAGGGCAAGAGACCCAGTACTTC,CASSPGSGGQETQYF
TRBJ2-7,.,TRBV7-9,TRBD1,TGTGCCAGCAGCTTAGGAGGGCAGGGGGTTCACGAGCAGTACTTC,CASSLGGQGVHEQYF
TRBJ2-1,.,TRBV4-1,TRBD2,TGCGCCAGCAGCCAAGACCCCCCCCTCGGGGGGAAAACGGCTGAGCAGTTCTTC,CASSQDPPLGGKTAEQFF
TRBJ2-2,.,TRBV5-1,.,TGCGCCAGCGTGGGGGGGCCGAACACCGGGGAGCTGTTTTTT,CASVGGPNTGELFF
TRBJ2-7,.,TRBV28,TRBD1,TGTGCCAGCAGTCCGGGACAGGGGGCTATATACGAGCAGTACTTC,CASSPGQGAIYEQYF